The 3 T cell receptor beta chains given below trace back to one sample, sequenced in a study of PD-L1 blockade in urothelial cancer. Produced via immunoSEQ multiplex PCR; TCRdb's table is partial and in-frame only. The sample lists about 120,000 clones; around 89% were seen once. Time point here: peripheral blood 6 weeks after treatment start. Source: PBMCs, taken around atezolizumab (anti-PD-L1) treatment. The receptors were sampled from a man aged 60-69 years with urothelial cancer.

Here the CDR3 DNA reads TGTGCCAGCAGTGAAGGGGTAGCGGGCGCTCAAGAGACCCAGTACTTC. Translation gives CASSEGVAGAQETQYF. The chain joins TRBV6-1 to TRBJ2-5; TRBD2 aligns across 7 bases. There are 16 residues in the CDR3. With 1 base clipped from V and 2 bases from J, the junction kept 7 bases outside the gene matches. CDR1 MNHNS and CDR2 SASEGT come from the germline V gene.

This clone was seen just once. The genes are TRBV5-4 and TRBJ2-3, with 7 bases lining up with TRBD2. The CDR3 sequence is 17 residues long. With V trimmed by 4 bases and J by 0 bases, 11 bases remained unmatched. Germline loops: CDR1 SGHNT, CDR2 YYREEE (reference sequence). CDR3 protein: CASSLFISGASTDTQYF. For the CDR3, the DNA is TGTGCCAGCAGCCTATTCATAAGCGGGGCTAGCACAGATACGCAGTATTTT.

The rearrangement uses TRBV5-4 and TRBJ2-7; possible D gene TRBD1, 5 bases. The V end was cut by 0 bases, the J end by 5 bases, with 15 bases between. The CDR3 loop spans 15 amino acids. CDR1 and CDR2 from the germline V gene are SGHNT and YYREEE (reference sequence). CDR3 sequence (DNA): TGTGCCAGCAGCTTGGAGGCAGGGCGATCCAACGAGCAGTACTTC. This translates into CASSLEAGRSNEQYF. Variable domain in full (rest from reference TRBV5-4 and TRBJ2-7): ETGVTQSPTHLIKTRGQQVTLRCSSQSGHNTVSWYQQALGQGPQFIFQYYREEENGRGNFPPRFSGLQFPNYSSELNVNALELDDSALYLCASSLEAGRSNEQYFGPGTRLTVT.